What follows are 16 T cell receptor beta chains derived from one specimen sequenced in a study of blood T cell repertoires in COVID-19. Assay used: immunoSEQ multiplex PCR; TCRdb lists only in-frame clones, some missing. This table has about 130,000 clones, 75% to 90% appearing once. Sequencing input: peripheral blood. These receptors were obtained from a man in his forties or fifties with active COVID-19.

The rearrangement joins TRBV20-1 to TRBJ2-3; D is possibly TRBD2 (6 bases). The length of the CDR3 is 16 residues. CDR1 DFQATT and CDR2 SNEGSKA come from the germline V gene (reference sequence). Deletions cut 3 bases from V and 2 bases from J, with 18 bases between. CDR3 sequence reads: CSASGGTPIPTDTQYF. CDR3 coding DNA: TGCAGTGCTAGTGGCGGGACTCCTATCCCCACAGATACGCAGTATTTT.

The chain is built from TRBV15 and TRBJ1-1; no reliable D call. V dropped 5 bases and J dropped 11 bases, with 18 bases sitting between them. Germline values: CDR1 LNHNV, CDR2 YYDKDF (reference sequence). The CDR3 has 13 amino acids. CDR3 sequence (DNA): TGTGCCACCAGCCACGTATCGAGGAGGAACGCTTTCTTT. Protein sequence: CATSHVSRRNAFF.

The V and J genes are TRBV7-9 and TRBJ1-3; weak D call: TRBD1 (5 bases). CDR3 size: 16 residues. The V gene lost 5 bases and the J gene lost 0 bases, with 14 bases spanning the gap. Germline CDR1 reads SEHNR; CDR2 reads FQNEAQ (reference sequence). The CDR3 loop reads CASSRDQGDSGNTIYF. Written as DNA, the CDR3 is TGTGCCAGCAGCCGAGATCAGGGCGACTCTGGAAACACCATATATTTT.

Concerning this clone itself: Relative to the germline gene, one junction end is altered; a read error may explain this. The chain couples TRBV6-4 to TRBJ1-2; possible D gene TRBD1, 5 bases. The CDR3 covers 13 residues. The germline V gene encodes CDR1 MRHNA and CDR2 SNTAGT. In DNA form, the CDR3 reads TGCCCCAAGCGTGCCCCAGGCAGGGATGGCTACACCTTC. As protein: CPKRAPGRDGYTF.

The chain combines TRBV30 with TRBJ2-5; TRBD2 is a possible D gene (7 bases). The V end lost 3 bases, the J end lost 1 base, and 15 bases lay between the germline ends. CDR1 is GTSNPN, CDR2 SVGIG, per germline (reference sequence). The CDR3 is made up of 15 amino acids. This CDR3 is CAWSPGGGLQETQYF. The CDR3, as DNA: TGTGCCTGGAGCCCGGGGGGCGGGCTCCAAGAGACCCAGTACTTC.

The chain links TRBV3-1 (or the pseudogene TRBV3-2) to TRBJ1-2, with 11 bases aligning to TRBD1. This CDR3 comprises 17 residues. Germline values: CDR1 LGHDT, CDR2 YNNKEL (reference sequence). Trimming at V came to 3 bases and at J to 3 bases, leaving 9 bases not matched to a gene. CDR3 bases: TGTGCCAGCAGCCAGTGGACAGGGGGCGCCGACTACTATGGCTACACCTTC. This encodes CASSQWTGGADYYGYTF.

The J gene is TRBJ2-7, the V gene TRBV6-1, with D hard to call. Germline V lookup: CDR1 MNHNS, CDR2 SASEGT. The CDR3 consists of 13 residues. The V end was cut by 3 bases, the J end by 0 bases, with 6 bases between. The CDR3 coding sequence is TGTGCCAGCAGTGAGGGCATCTCCTACGAGCAGTACTTC. Amino acids: CASSEGISYEQYF.

The V call is TRBV9, the J call TRBJ2-3; D perhaps matches TRBD1 (5 bases). CDR1 is SGDLS and CDR2 is YYNGEE in the germline V gene. Trimming left V 3 bases short and J 6 bases short, with 11 bases between. The CDR3 covers 13 residues. The CDR3 here is CASSGGPWDTQYF. The CDR3 DNA follows: TGTGCCAGCAGCGGGGGCCCATGGGATACGCAGTATTTT.

The chain couples TRBV6-5 to TRBJ2-3, with D perhaps TRBD1 (6 bases). The CDR3 length is 15 residues. Germline CDR1 and CDR2: MNHEY and SVGAGI. V was clipped by 4 bases and J by 2 bases, with 13 bases between them. The CDR3 loop is CASSSQGQLTDTQYF. Here the CDR3 DNA reads TGTGCCAGCAGTTCCCAGGGACAACTCACAGATACGCAGTATTTT.

V is TRBV7-2 and J is TRBJ2-5, with no clear D. The CDR3 is 14 amino acids. V lost 1 base, J lost 5 bases, and 11 bases lay in between. The germline CDR1 and CDR2 sequences are SGHTA and FQGNSA. Here the CDR3 reads CASSLGPLGETQYF. The CDR3 DNA reads as TGTGCCAGCAGCTTAGGCCCCTTGGGCGAGACCCAGTACTTC.

The chain joins TRBV12-3 or TRBV12-4 to TRBJ2-7, with D possibly TRBD2 on 7 matching bases. V shed 9 bases and J shed 3 bases, with 12 bases lying between them. This CDR3 is built from 12 residues. The CDR3 DNA sequence: TGTGCCAGTATAGGGGGGGGCTACGAGCAGTACTTC. Its protein is CASIGGGYEQYF.

The gene calls are TRBV19 and TRBJ2-1; TRBD1 matches 8 bases. The germline V gene encodes CDR1 LNHDA and CDR2 SQIVND (reference sequence). J was trimmed by 3 bases and V by 5 bases; bases with no gene match: 9. The CDR3 runs to 16 residues. The CDR3 sequence is CASSLIRGLGYNEQFF. The CDR3 DNA is TGTGCCAGTAGTTTAATCAGGGGGCTCGGCTACAATGAGCAGTTCTTC. Full variable domain (outside the CDR3, taken from reference TRBV19 and TRBJ2-1): DGGITQSPKYLFRKEGQNVTLSCEQNLNHDAMYWYRQDPGQGLRLIYYSQIVNDFQKGDIAEGYSVSREKKESFPLTVTSAQKNPTAFYLCASSLIRGLGYNEQFFGPGTRLTVL.

The rearrangement joins TRBV7-2 to TRBJ2-1; 7 bases align to TRBD2. V trimming: 5 bases; J trimming: 7 bases; junction bases outside the gene matches: 11. The CDR3 sequence is 15 residues long. Germline assignment: CDR1 SGHTA and CDR2 FQGNSA. The CDR3 spells CASSQTSQNLNEQFF. The CDR3 nucleotides read TGTGCCAGCAGCCAGACTAGCCAAAACCTAAATGAGCAGTTCTTC. Combining the CDR3 with reference TRBV7-2 and TRBJ2-1 gives the whole variable domain GAGVSQSPSNKVTEKGKDVELRCDPISGHTALYWYRQSLGQGLEFLIYFQGNSAPDKSGLPSDRFSAERTGGSVSTLTIQRTQQEDSAVYLCASSQTSQNLNEQFFGPGTRLTVL.

The table lists this clone with a count of one. The chain combines TRBV6-2 or TRBV6-3 with TRBJ1-2, with D maybe TRBD1 (5 bases). Germline V gives CDR1 MNHEY, CDR2 SVGEGT. The V end lost 2 bases, the J end lost 13 bases, and 17 bases lay between the germline ends. There are 13 residues in the CDR3. The chain's CDR3 is CASSYPPRGPTTF. The CDR3 bases are TGTGCCAGCAGTTACCCCCCGCGGGGCCCCACCACCTTC.

The chain uses TRBV7-8 and TRBJ1-1; no definite D call. Germline CDR1 reads SGHVS; CDR2 reads FQNEAQ. The CDR3 totals 15 residues. Trimming stripped 2 bases from V and 0 bases from J, with 10 bases between. For the CDR3, the DNA is TGTGCCAGCAGCTTACCTGTTGGAGTGAACACTGAAGCTTTCTTT. Amino acids: CASSLPVGVNTEAFF.

The J gene is TRBJ2-3, the V gene TRBV5-3; D gene unclear. TRBV5-3 is an ORF; its function is uncertain. This CDR3 is built from 13 residues. V dropped 4 bases and J dropped 3 bases, with 9 bases sitting between them. The DNA of the CDR3 is TGTGCCAGAAGCACAAAATATACAGATACGCAGTATTTT. Its translation is CARSTKYTDTQYF.